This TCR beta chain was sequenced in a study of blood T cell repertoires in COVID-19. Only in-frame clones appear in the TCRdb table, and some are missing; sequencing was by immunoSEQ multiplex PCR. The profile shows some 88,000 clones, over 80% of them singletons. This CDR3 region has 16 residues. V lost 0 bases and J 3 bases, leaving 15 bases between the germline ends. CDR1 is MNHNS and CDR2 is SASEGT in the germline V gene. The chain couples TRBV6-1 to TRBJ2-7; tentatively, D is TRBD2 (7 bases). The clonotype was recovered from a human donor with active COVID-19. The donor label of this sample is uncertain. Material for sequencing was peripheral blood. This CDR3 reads CASSEAQRGGLYEQYF. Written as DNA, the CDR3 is TGTGCCAGCAGTGAAGCGCAGAGGGGGGGCCTCTACGAGCAGTACTTC.